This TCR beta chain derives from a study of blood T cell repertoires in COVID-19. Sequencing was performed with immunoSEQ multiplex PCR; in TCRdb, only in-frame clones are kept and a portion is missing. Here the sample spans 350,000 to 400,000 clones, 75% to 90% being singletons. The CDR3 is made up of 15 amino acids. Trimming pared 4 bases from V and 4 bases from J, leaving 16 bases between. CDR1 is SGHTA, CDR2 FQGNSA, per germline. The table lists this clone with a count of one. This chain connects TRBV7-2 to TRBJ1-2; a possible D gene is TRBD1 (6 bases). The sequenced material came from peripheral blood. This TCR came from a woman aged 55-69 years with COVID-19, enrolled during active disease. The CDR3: CASSYITQGTYGYTF. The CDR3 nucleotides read TGTGCCAGCAGCTACATAACACAGGGAACCTATGGCTACACCTTC.